This is a list of T cell receptor beta chains from one sample in a study of HIV-infected patients and healthy controls. MiXCR, applied by TCRdb to the 5' RACE reads, yields one record per CDR3 protein. This sample has fewer than 20,000 distinct CDR3 sequences, with about 8.7% found just once. Material: blood, obtained during antiretroviral therapy. These receptors were taken from an adult with HIV infection. The CDR3 runs from the conserved cysteine through the conserved F or W. A D gene is named only where the DNA matches it firmly. Clone size appears in some rows only: once, few, many, or a class for an expanded clone.

size: many
J: TRBJ2-7
V: TRBV19
D: -
CDR3: CASSISDGDEQYF
DNA: TGTGCCAGTAGTATAAGTGACGGGGATGAGCAGTACTTC

size: many
J: TRBJ2-1
V: TRBV28
D: -
CDR3: CASNRAVNEQFF
DNA: TGTGCCAGCAATCGGGCGGTCAATGAGCAGTTCTTC

size: many
J: TRBJ2-7
V: TRBV20-1
D: -
CDR3: CSADRTELTYEQYF
DNA: TGCAGTGCCGACCGGACAGAACTTACCTACGAGCAGTACTTC

size: many
J: TRBJ2-1
V: TRBV6-5
D: TRBD2
CDR3: CASDPSGNYNEQFF
DNA: TGTGCCAGCGATCCTAGCGGGAACTACAATGAGCAGTTCTTC

size: -
J: TRBJ1-1
V: TRBV19
D: TRBD1
CDR3: CASSTLPDRGPTEAFF
DNA: TGTGCCAGTAGTACCCTCCCGGACAGGGGGCCAACTGAAGCTTTCTTT

size: many
J: TRBJ1-1
V: TRBV3-1
D: -
CDR3: CASSQVPDPNTEAFF
DNA: TGTGCCAGCAGCCAAGTACCAGACCCGAACACTGAAGCTTTCTTT

size: -
J: TRBJ1-1
V: TRBV5-1
D: -
CDR3: CASSLGVDTTEAFF
DNA: TGCGCCAGCAGCTTGGGCGTAGACACCACTGAAGCTTTCTTT

size: -
J: TRBJ2-1
V: TRBV28
D: -
CDR3: CASTLEHEQFF
DNA: TGTGCCAGCACCCTGGAACATGAGCAGTTCTTC

size: many
J: TRBJ1-5
V: TRBV2
D: -
CDR3: CASKGYSNQPQHF
DNA: TGTGCCAGCAAGGGGTATAGCAATCAGCCCCAGCATTTT

size: many
J: TRBJ2-2
V: TRBV20-1
D: TRBD1
CDR3: CSARPQGAVTGELFF
DNA: TGCAGTGCTAGGCCACAGGGGGCGGTCACCGGGGAGCTGTTTTTT

size: many
J: TRBJ1-2
V: TRBV5-1
D: -
CDR3: CASGQNYGYTF
DNA: TGCGCCAGCGGTCAGAACTATGGCTACACCTTC

size: -
J: TRBJ2-3
V: TRBV5-1
D: -
CDR3: CASSSLGRLTDTQYF
DNA: TGCGCCAGCAGCTCTCTGGGACGGCTCACAGATACGCAGTATTTT

size: many
J: TRBJ2-7
V: TRBV5-1
D: TRBD1
CDR3: CASSPQGQGVYEQYF
DNA: TGCGCCAGCAGTCCGCAGGGACAGGGGGTGTACGAGCAGTACTTC

size: many
J: TRBJ2-6
V: TRBV6-1
D: -
CDR3: CASSPDRSGANVLTF
DNA: TGTGCCAGCAGTCCCGATAGATCTGGGGCCAACGTCCTGACTTTC

size: many
J: TRBJ2-3
V: TRBV12-5
D: -
CDR3: CASGLGAPTDTQYF
DNA: TGTGCTAGTGGTTTGGGGGCACCCACAGATACGCAGTATTTT

size: many
J: TRBJ2-3
V: TRBV9
D: -
CDR3: CASSAGTPTTDTQYF
DNA: TGTGCCAGCAGCGCCGGAACCCCGACCACAGATACGCAGTATTTT

size: many
J: TRBJ2-1
V: TRBV11-1
D: TRBD2
CDR3: CASSLQAGGQEQFF
DNA: TGTGCCAGCAGCTTACAAGCGGGAGGTCAAGAGCAGTTCTTC

size: many
J: TRBJ1-1
V: TRBV29-1
D: TRBD1
CDR3: CSVKKGTGNTEAFF
DNA: TGCAGCGTTAAAAAAGGGACAGGGAACACTGAAGCTTTCTTT

size: many
J: TRBJ1-2
V: TRBV5-1
D: TRBD1
CDR3: CASSYRGDGYTF
DNA: TGCGCCAGCAGCTACAGGGGCGATGGCTACACCTTC

size: few
J: TRBJ1-2
V: TRBV4-2
D: -
CDR3: CASSVQDYGYTF
DNA: TGTGCCAGCAGCGTGCAAGACTATGGCTACACCTTC

size: many
J: TRBJ2-1
V: TRBV7-9
D: TRBD1
CDR3: CASTSTGPHLNEQFF
DNA: TGTGCCAGCACCTCGACAGGGCCACATCTGAATGAGCAGTTCTTC

size: -
J: TRBJ2-6
V: TRBV5-6
D: TRBD1
CDR3: CASSLGWTGDGGANVLTF
DNA: TGTGCCAGCAGCTTGGGCTGGACAGGGGATGGCGGGGCCAACGTCCTGACTTTC

size: -
J: TRBJ2-7
V: TRBV4-1
D: -
CDR3: CASSQERQGGAYEQYF
DNA: TGCGCCAGCAGCCAAGAGAGGCAGGGGGGAGCTTACGAGCAGTACTTC

size: many
J: TRBJ2-1
V: TRBV18
D: -
CDR3: CASSRGADSYNEQFF
DNA: TGTGCCAGCTCCCGGGGGGCCGACTCCTACAATGAGCAGTTCTTC

size: many
J: TRBJ2-2
V: TRBV11-3
D: -
CDR3: CASSLMGPGELFF
DNA: TGTGCCAGCAGCCTCATGGGGCCCGGGGAGCTGTTTTTT

size: many
J: TRBJ1-4
V: TRBV7-6
D: -
CDR3: CASSLGGYYEKLFF
DNA: TGTGCCAGCAGCTTAGGCGGCTACTATGAAAAACTGTTTTTT

size: many
J: TRBJ2-4
V: TRBV19
D: -
CDR3: CASSTLQVNIQYF
DNA: TGTGCCAGTAGTACCCTACAAGTAAACATTCAGTACTTC

size: -
J: TRBJ2-7
V: TRBV30
D: TRBD2
CDR3: CAWRKLAVSSYEQYF
DNA: TGTGCCTGGCGAAAACTAGCGGTTAGCTCCTACGAGCAGTACTTC

size: few
J: TRBJ2-2
V: TRBV19
D: -
CDR3: CASRGAGELFF
DNA: TGTGCCAGTAGGGGTGCCGGGGAGCTGTTTTTT

size: many
J: TRBJ2-2
V: TRBV11-2
D: -
CDR3: CASSPGLFLRWELFF
DNA: TGTGCCAGCAGCCCGGGACTGTTCCTACGTTGGGAGCTGTTTTTT

size: many
J: TRBJ2-3
V: TRBV27
D: -
CDR3: CASSLARIDTQYF
DNA: TGTGCCAGCAGTCTCGCTCGTATAGATACGCAGTATTTT

size: many
J: TRBJ2-7
V: TRBV5-1
D: -
CDR3: CASSPGDISYEQYF
DNA: TGCGCCAGCAGCCCCGGGGACATCTCCTACGAGCAGTACTTC

size: medium-sized
J: TRBJ2-1
V: TRBV30
D: -
CDR3: CAWSLGYNEQFF
DNA: TGTGCCTGGAGTCTCGGTTACAATGAGCAGTTCTTC

size: many
J: TRBJ1-6
V: TRBV9
D: -
CDR3: CASSPWGNSPLHF
DNA: TGTGCCAGCAGCCCCTGGGGTAATTCACCCCTCCACTTT

size: many
J: TRBJ1-1
V: TRBV10-3
D: -
CDR3: CAISDGVAAANTEAFF
DNA: TGTGCCATCAGTGACGGGGTGGCAGCCGCGAACACTGAAGCTTTCTTT

size: few
J: TRBJ2-7
V: TRBV5-1
D: TRBD1
CDR3: CASSFMGDRATYEQYF
DNA: TGCGCCAGCAGCTTTATGGGGGACAGGGCCACCTACGAGCAGTACTTC

size: many
J: TRBJ1-3
V: TRBV9
D: -
CDR3: CASSVGSSGNTIYF
DNA: TGTGCCAGCAGCGTCGGAAGCTCTGGAAACACCATATATTTT

size: many
J: TRBJ2-1
V: TRBV9
D: TRBD1
CDR3: CASSVVDRGELRQFF
DNA: TGTGCCAGCAGCGTAGTGGACAGGGGTGAACTCCGACAGTTCTTC

size: many
J: TRBJ2-2
V: TRBV10-3
D: TRBD1
CDR3: CAISDTGAPGELFF
DNA: TGTGCCATCAGTGACACAGGGGCGCCCGGGGAGCTGTTTTTT

size: many
J: TRBJ1-1
V: TRBV3-1
D: -
CDR3: CASSLQRGGTEAFF
DNA: TGTGCCAGCAGCCTCCAGAGGGGGGGAACTGAAGCTTTCTTT

size: many
J: TRBJ1-1
V: TRBV7-9
D: -
CDR3: CAASLSPRNTEAFF
DNA: TGTGCCGCCAGCCTGTCCCCCAGGAACACTGAAGCTTTCTTT

size: many
J: TRBJ2-3
V: TRBV20-1
D: TRBD1
CDR3: CSAPGTGIDTQYF
DNA: TGCAGTGCCCCCGGGACAGGGATAGATACGCAGTATTTT

size: many
J: TRBJ2-1
V: TRBV21-1
D: -
CDR3: CASSKVGQDHNEQFF
DNA: TGTGCCAGCAGCAAGGTGGGACAGGATCACAATGAGCAGTTCTTC

size: -
J: TRBJ1-4
V: TRBV5-1
D: TRBD1
CDR3: CASSLYRGRDEKLFF
DNA: TGCGCCAGCAGCTTGTACAGGGGGCGCGACGAAAAACTGTTTTTT

size: -
J: TRBJ1-1
V: TRBV29-1
D: -
CDR3: CSVEGTMNTEAFF
DNA: TGCAGCGTTGAAGGGACCATGAACACTGAAGCTTTCTTT

size: many
J: TRBJ2-1
V: TRBV5-6
D: -
CDR3: CASSKTPISYNEQFF
DNA: TGTGCCAGCAGCAAAACACCCATCTCCTACAATGAGCAGTTCTTC

size: many
J: TRBJ1-5
V: TRBV6-1
D: TRBD1
CDR3: CASIHRGRSNQPQHF
DNA: TGTGCCAGCATTCACAGGGGGCGAAGCAATCAGCCCCAGCATTTT

size: few
J: TRBJ2-3
V: TRBV28
D: TRBD2
CDR3: CASSLRRGGGDTQYF
DNA: TGTGCCAGCAGTTTAAGGCGGGGGGGGGGAGATACGCAGTATTTT

size: many
J: TRBJ2-5
V: TRBV5-1
D: TRBD1
CDR3: CASSLSPGGIETQYF
DNA: TGCGCCAGCAGCTTGAGTCCAGGGGGTATAGAGACCCAGTACTTC

size: many
J: TRBJ1-6
V: TRBV16
D: -
CDR3: CASSKGNSPLHF
DNA: TGTGCCAGCAGCAAGGGTAATTCACCCCTCCACTTT

size: medium-sized
J: TRBJ2-5
V: TRBV28
D: TRBD1
CDR3: CASSLSPGQGQETQYF
DNA: TGTGCCAGCAGTTTGTCGCCGGGACAGGGACAAGAGACCCAGTACTTC

size: many
J: TRBJ2-3
V: TRBV5-6
D: -
CDR3: CASSSRGPDTQYF
DNA: TGTGCCAGCAGCTCCCGTGGCCCAGATACGCAGTATTTT

size: many
J: TRBJ1-2
V: TRBV30
D: -
CDR3: CAWTIPGVYGYTF
DNA: TGTGCCTGGACGATCCCCGGGGTCTATGGCTACACCTTC